This TCR beta chain is from a study of response to subunit inactivated influenza vaccine. V shed 10 bases, J shed 4 bases, and the junction held 8 bases outside the gene matches. This CDR3 is 14 amino acids long. Germline CDR1 is SNHLY and CDR2 is FYNNEI. Each CDR3 protein gets one entry after TCRdb re-called the RT-PCR reads with MiXCR. Among around 470,000 distinct CDR3 sequences, 7.2% were seen once, and the ten largest hold roughly 13%. This specimen consisted of PBMCs from blood, obtained roughly 24 months after vaccination. The chain carries TRBV2 and TRBJ1-4; 8 bases align to TRBD1. This TCR was sampled from a man between 50 and 75 years old who received an inactivated influenza vaccine. DNA of the CDR3: TGTGCCACCCAGAGGGACAGGTTTAATGAAAAACTGTTTTTT. It encodes CATQRDRFNEKLFF.